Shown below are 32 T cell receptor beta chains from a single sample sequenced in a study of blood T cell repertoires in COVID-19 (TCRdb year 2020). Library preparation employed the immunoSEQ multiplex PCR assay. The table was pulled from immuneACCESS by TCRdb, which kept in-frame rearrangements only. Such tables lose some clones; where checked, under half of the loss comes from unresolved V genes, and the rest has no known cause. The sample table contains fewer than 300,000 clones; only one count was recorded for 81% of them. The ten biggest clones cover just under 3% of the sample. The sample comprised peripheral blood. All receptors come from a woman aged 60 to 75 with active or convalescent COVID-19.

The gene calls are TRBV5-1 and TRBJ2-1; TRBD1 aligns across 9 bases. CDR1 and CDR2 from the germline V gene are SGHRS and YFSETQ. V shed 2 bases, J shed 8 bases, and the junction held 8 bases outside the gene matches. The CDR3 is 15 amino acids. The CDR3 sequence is CASSFGTGLADEQFF. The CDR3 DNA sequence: TGCGCCAGCAGCTTCGGGACAGGGTTAGCGGATGAGCAGTTCTTC. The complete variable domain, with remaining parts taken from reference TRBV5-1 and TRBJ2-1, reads KAGVTQTPRYLIKTRGQQVTLSCSPISGHRSVSWYQQTPGQGLQFLFEYFSETQRNKGNFPGRFSGRQFSNSRSEMNVSTLELGDSALYLCASSFGTGLADEQFFGPGTRLTVL.

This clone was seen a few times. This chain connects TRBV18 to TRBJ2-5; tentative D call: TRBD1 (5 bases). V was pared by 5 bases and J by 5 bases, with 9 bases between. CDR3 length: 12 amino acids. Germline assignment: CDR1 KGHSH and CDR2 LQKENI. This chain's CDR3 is CASSTNRETQYF. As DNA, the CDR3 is TGTGCCAGCTCAACTAACAGGGAGACCCAGTACTTC.

The CDR3 sequence: CASSSGLPAEETQYF. The CDR3 coding sequence is TGTGCCAGCAGCTCGGGACTACCGGCGGAAGAGACCCAGTACTTC. This rearrangement joins TRBV7-3 to TRBJ2-5, with TRBD2 identical over 7 bases. Trimming removed 4 bases from V and 3 bases from J; junction bases left unmatched: 8. The CDR3 runs 15 residues. Germline-derived CDR1 and CDR2 are SGHTA and FQGTGA.

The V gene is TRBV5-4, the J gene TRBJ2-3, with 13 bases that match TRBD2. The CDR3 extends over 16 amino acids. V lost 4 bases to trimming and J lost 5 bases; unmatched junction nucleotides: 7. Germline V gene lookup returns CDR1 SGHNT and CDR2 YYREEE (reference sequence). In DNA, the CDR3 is TGTGCCAGCAGCACAAAACTAGCGGGGGGGCAAGATACGCAGTATTTT. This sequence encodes CASSTKLAGGQDTQYF.

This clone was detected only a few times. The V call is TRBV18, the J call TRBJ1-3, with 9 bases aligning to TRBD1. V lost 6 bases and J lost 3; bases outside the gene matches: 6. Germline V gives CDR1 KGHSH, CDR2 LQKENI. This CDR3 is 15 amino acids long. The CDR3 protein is CASSPPGQGGNTIYF. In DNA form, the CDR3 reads TGTGCCAGCTCCCCTCCGGGACAGGGTGGAAACACCATATATTTT.

For the CDR3, the DNA is TGTGCCAGTAGTATCGGGCCTTCAGGGGCCGCGGACGAGTTCTTC. Translating it yields CASSIGPSGAADEFF. The chain joins TRBV19 to TRBJ2-1, with D tentatively TRBD1 (6 bases). V dropped 3 bases and J dropped 14 bases, with 23 bases sitting between them. The germline V gene encodes CDR1 LNHDA and CDR2 SQIVND (reference sequence). The CDR3 totals 15 residues.

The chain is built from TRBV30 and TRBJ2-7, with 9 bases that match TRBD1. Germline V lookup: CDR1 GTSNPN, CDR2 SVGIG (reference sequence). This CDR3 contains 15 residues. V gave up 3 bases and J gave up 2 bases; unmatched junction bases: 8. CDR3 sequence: CAWRRAGTGPYEQYF. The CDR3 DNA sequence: TGTGCCTGGAGAAGAGCCGGGACAGGGCCCTACGAGCAGTACTTC.

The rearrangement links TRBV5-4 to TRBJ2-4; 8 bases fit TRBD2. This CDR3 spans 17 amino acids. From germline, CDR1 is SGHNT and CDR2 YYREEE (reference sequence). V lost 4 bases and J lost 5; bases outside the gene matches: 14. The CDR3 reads CASSIIVGGAFQNIQYF. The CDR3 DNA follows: TGTGCCAGCAGCATCATCGTCGGGGGGGCCTTCCAAAACATTCAGTACTTC.

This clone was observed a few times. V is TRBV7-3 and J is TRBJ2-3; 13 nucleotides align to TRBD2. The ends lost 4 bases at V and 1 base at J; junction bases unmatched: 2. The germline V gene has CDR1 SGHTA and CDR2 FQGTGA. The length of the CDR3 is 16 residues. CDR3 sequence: CASSYGTSGGTDTQYF. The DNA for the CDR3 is TGTGCCAGCAGCTACGGGACTAGCGGGGGCACAGATACGCAGTATTTT.

CDR3 DNA sequence: TGTGCCACCAGTGACCCGGACTTTAACTATGGCTACACCTTC. It translates to CATSDPDFNYGYTF. The genes are TRBV24-1 and TRBJ1-2, with unresolved D. V was trimmed by 4 bases and J by 1 base, leaving 9 bases between them. Germline CDR1 reads KGHDR; CDR2 reads SFDVKD. This CDR3 has 14 amino acids.

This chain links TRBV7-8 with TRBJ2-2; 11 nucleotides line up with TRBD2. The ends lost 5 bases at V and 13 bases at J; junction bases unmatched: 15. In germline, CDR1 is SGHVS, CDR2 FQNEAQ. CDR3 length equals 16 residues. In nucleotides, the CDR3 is TGTGCCAGCAGCCCCGGGACTAGCGGCTATCCTCACAGGCTGTTTTTT. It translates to CASSPGTSGYPHRLFF.

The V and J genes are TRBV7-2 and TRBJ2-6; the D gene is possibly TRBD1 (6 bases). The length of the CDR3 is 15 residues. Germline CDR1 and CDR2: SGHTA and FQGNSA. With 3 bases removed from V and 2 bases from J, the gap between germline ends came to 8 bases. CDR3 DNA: TGTGCCAGCAGCTTTACAGGGACTGGGGCCAACGTCCTGACTTTC. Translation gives CASSFTGTGANVLTF.

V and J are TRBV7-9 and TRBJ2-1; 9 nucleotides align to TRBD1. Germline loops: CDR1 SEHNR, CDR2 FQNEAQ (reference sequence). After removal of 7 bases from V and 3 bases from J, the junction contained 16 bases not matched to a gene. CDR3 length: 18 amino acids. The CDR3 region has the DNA TGTGCCAGCACCCAAGCCCGGGACAGGGCAGTCTTCTACAATGAGCAGTTCTTC. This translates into CASTQARDRAVFYNEQFF.

As DNA, the CDR3 is TGTGCCAGCAGCTTAGAACAGCGGGGACCTCAGGATACGCAGTATTTT. This codes for CASSLEQRGPQDTQYF. The rearrangement links TRBV7-2 to TRBJ2-3; 7 nucleotides agree with TRBD2. The CDR3 contains 16 residues. Germline assignment: CDR1 SGHTA and CDR2 FQGNSA. The V and J ends lost 1 base and 6 bases, in that order; junction bases with no gene match: 10.

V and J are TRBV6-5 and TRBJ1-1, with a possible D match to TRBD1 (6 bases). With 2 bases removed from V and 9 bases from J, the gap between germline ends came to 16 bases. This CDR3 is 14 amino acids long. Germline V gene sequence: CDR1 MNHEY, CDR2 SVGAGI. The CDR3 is CASSYDRTNGKAFF. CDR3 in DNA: TGTGCCAGCAGTTACGACAGGACGAACGGGAAAGCTTTCTTT.

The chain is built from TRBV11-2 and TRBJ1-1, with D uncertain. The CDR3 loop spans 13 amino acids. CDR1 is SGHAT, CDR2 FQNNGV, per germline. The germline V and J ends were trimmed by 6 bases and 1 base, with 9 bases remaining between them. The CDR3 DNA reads TGTGCCAGCAGAATACAACCGAACACTGAAGCTTTCTTT. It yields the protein CASRIQPNTEAFF.

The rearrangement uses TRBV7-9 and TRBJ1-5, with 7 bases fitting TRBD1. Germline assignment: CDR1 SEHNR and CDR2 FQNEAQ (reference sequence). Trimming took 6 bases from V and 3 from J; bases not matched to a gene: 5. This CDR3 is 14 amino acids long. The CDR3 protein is CASSSTGANQPQHF. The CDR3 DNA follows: TGTGCCAGCAGTTCCACAGGGGCCAATCAGCCCCAGCATTTT. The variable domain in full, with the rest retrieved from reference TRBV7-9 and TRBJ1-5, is DTGVSQNPRHKITKRGQNVTFRCDPISEHNRLYWYRQTLGQGPEFLTYFQNEAQLEKSRLLSDRFSAERPKGSFSTLEIQRTEQGDSAMYLCASSSTGANQPQHFGDGTRLSIL.

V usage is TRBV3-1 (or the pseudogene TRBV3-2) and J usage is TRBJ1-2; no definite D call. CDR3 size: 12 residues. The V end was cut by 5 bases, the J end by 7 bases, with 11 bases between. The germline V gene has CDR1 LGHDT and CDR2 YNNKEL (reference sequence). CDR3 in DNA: TGTGCCAGCAGCGTCCGCGGGGTTGGCTACACCTTC. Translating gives CASSVRGVGYTF.

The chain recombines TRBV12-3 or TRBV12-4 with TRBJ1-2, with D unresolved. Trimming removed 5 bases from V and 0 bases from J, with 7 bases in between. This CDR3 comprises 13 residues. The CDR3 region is CASSPLTNYGYTF. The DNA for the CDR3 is TGTGCCAGCAGTCCTTTAACTAACTATGGCTACACCTTC.

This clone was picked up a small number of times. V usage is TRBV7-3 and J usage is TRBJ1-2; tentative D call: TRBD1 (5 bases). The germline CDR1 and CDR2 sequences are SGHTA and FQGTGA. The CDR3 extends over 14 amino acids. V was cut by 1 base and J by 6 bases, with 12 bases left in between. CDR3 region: CASSLSGREHGYTF. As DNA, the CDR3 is TGTGCCAGCAGCTTAAGCGGCAGGGAACATGGCTACACCTTC.

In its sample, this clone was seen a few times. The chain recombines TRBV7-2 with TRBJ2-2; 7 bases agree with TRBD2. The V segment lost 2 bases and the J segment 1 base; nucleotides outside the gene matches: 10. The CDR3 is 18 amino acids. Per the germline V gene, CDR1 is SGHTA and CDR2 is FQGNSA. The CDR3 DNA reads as TGTGCCAGCAGCTTATTCCCAGCGAGCGGGGTGAACACCGGGGAGCTGTTTTTT. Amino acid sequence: CASSLFPASGVNTGELFF.

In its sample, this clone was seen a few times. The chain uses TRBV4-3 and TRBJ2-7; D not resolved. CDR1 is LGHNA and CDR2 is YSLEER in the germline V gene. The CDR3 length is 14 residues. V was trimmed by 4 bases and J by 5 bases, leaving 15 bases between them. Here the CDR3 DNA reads TGCGCCAGCAGCCGCCGCATCGGCGCGGACGAGCAGTACTTC. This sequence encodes CASSRRIGADEQYF.

CDR3 sequence: CASSTLPIGGTEAFF. CDR3 nucleotide sequence: TGTGCCAGCAGTACTCTCCCCATCGGGGGTACTGAAGCTTTCTTT. The chain employs TRBV6-5 and TRBJ1-1, with TRBD1 as a possible D gene (5 bases). CDR1 and CDR2 (germline): MNHEY, SVGAGI. V lost 5 bases and J lost 5, with 18 bases in between. The CDR3 sequence is 15 residues long.

Here the CDR3 reads CASSDAGGRLAEQFF. The DNA of the CDR3 is TGTGCCAGCAGCGATGCGGGGGGGCGTTTGGCTGAGCAGTTCTTC. V usage is TRBV9 and J usage is TRBJ2-1; 9 bases match TRBD2. This CDR3 spans 15 amino acids. The V and J ends lost 3 bases and 9 bases, in that order; junction bases with no gene match: 10. Germline CDR1 reads SGDLS; CDR2 reads YYNGEE.

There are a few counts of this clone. The CDR3 spells CASSSTGLGREKLFF. CDR3 in DNA: TGCGCCAGCAGCTCTACAGGGTTGGGCCGGGAAAAACTGTTTTTT. V is TRBV4-1 and J is TRBJ1-4; D is possibly TRBD1 (6 bases). This CDR3 contains 15 residues. Germline V lookup: CDR1 MGHRA, CDR2 YSYEKL. Trimming removed 5 bases at V and 8 bases at J, with 18 bases between.

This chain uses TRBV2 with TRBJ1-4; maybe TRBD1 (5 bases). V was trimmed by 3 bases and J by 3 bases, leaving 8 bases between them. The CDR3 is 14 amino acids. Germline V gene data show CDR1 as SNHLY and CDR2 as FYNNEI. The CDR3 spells CASSDREANEKLFF. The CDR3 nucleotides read TGTGCCAGCAGTGACAGGGAAGCTAATGAAAAACTGTTTTTT.

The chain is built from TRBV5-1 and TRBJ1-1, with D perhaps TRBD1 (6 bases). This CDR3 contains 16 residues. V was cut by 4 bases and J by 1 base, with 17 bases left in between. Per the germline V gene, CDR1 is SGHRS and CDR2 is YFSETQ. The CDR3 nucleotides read TGCGCCAGCAGCCATAACGGACCCAGGGGGAACACTGAAGCTTTCTTT. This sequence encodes CASSHNGPRGNTEAFF.

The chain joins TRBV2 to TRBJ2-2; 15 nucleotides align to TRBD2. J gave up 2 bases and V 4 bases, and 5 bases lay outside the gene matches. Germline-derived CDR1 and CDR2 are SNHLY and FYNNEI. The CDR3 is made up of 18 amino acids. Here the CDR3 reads CASSAWGLAGGNTGELFF. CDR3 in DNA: TGTGCCAGCAGTGCTTGGGGACTAGCGGGGGGAAACACCGGGGAGCTGTTTTTT.

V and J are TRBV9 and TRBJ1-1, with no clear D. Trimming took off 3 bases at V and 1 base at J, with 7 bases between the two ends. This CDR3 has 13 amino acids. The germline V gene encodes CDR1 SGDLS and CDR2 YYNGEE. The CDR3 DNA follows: TGTGCCAGCAGCGGGCTTGAGAACACTGAAGCTTTCTTT. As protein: CASSGLENTEAFF. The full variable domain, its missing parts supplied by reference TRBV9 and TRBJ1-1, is DSGVTQTPKHLITATGQRVTLRCSPRSGDLSVYWYQQSLDQGLQFLIQYYNGEERAKGNILERFSAQQFPDLHSELNLSSLELGDSALYFCASSGLENTEAFFGQGTRLTVV.

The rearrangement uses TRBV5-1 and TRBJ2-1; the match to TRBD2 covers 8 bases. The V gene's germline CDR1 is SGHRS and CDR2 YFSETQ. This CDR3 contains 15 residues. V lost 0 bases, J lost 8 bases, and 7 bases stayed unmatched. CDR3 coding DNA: TGCGCCAGCAGCTTGGAACTAGCGGTGGGATATGAGCAGTTCTTC. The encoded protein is CASSLELAVGYEQFF. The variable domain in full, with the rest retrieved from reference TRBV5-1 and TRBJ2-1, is KAGVTQTPRYLIKTRGQQVTLSCSPISGHRSVSWYQQTPGQGLQFLFEYFSETQRNKGNFPGRFSGRQFSNSRSEMNVSTLELGDSALYLCASSLELAVGYEQFFGPGTRLTVL.

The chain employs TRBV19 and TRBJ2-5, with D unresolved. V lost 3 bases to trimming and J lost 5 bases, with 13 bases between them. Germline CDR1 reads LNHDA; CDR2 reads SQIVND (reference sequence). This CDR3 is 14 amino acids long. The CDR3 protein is CASSIVSSDETQYF. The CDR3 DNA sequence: TGTGCCAGTAGTATTGTTTCTAGTGATGAGACCCAGTACTTC.

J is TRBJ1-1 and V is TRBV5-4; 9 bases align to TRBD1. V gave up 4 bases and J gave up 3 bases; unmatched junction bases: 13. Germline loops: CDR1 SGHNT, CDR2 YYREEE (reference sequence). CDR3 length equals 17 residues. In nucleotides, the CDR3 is TGTGCCAGCAGCCGGGGACAGGGAAGAATAGGGGACACTGAAGCTTTCTTT. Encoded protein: CASSRGQGRIGDTEAFF. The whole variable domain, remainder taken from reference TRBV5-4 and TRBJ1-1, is ETGVTQSPTHLIKTRGQQVTLRCSSQSGHNTVSWYQQALGQGPQFIFQYYREEENGRGNFPPRFSGLQFPNYSSELNVNALELDDSALYLCASSRGQGRIGDTEAFFGQGTRLTVV.